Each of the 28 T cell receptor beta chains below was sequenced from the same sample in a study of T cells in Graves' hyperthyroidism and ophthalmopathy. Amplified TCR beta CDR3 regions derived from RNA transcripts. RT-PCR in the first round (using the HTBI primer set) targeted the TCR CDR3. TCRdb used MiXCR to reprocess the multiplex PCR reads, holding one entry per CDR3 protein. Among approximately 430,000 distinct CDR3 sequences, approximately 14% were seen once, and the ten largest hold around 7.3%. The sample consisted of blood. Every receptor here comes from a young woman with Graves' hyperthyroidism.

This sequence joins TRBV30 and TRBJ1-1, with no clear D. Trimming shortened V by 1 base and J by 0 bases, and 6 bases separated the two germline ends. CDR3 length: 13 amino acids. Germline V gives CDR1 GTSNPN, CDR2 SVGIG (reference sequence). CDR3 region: CAWSAVMNTEAFF. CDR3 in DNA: TGTGCCTGGAGTGCGGTGATGAACACTGAAGCTTTCTTT.

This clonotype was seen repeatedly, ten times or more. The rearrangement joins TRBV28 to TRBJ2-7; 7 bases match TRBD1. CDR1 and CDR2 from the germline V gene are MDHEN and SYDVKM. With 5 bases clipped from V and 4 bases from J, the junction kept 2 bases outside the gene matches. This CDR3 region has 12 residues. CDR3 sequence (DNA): TGTGCCAGCAGTGGGGGACAGTACGAGCAGTACTTC. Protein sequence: CASSGGQYEQYF.

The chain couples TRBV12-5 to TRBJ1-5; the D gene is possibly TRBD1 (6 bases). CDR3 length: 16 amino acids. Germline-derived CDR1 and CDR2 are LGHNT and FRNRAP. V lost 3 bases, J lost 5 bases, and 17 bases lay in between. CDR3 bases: TGTGCTAGTGGTTTAACCGGGGTCGGGGGCCATCAGCCCCAGCATTTT. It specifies CASGLTGVGGHQPQHF.

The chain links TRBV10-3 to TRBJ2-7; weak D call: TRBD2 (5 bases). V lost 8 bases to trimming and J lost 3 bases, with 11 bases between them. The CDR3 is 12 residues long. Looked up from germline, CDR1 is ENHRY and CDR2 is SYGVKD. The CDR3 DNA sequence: TGTGCCATCTTGGGAGAGGGCTACGAGCAGTACTTC. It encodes CAILGEGYEQYF.

CDR3 sequence (DNA): TGTGCCAGTATAGCTTACGGGGGGGCTTTCTTT. Protein sequence: CASIAYGGAFF. This chain joins TRBV19 and TRBJ1-1; TRBD1 is a possible D gene (5 bases). Germline CDR1 is LNHDA and CDR2 is SQIVND (reference sequence). This CDR3 is 11 amino acids long. Between the trimmed V and J ends, which lost 7 bases and 11 bases, there was a span of 14 bases.

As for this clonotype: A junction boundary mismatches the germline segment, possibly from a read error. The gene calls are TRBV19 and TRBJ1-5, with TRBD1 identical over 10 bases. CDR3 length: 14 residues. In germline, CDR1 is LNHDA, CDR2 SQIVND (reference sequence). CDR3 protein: CASSQDRGNRPQHF. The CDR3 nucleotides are TGTGCCAGTAGTCAGGACAGGGGGAATCGGCCCCAGCATTTT. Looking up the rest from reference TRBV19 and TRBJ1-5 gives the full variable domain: DGGITQSPKYLFRKEGQNVTLSCEQNLNHDAMYWYRQDPGQGLRLIYYSQIVNDFQKGDIAEGYSVSREKKESFPLTVTSAQKNPTAFYLCASSQDRGNRPQHFGDGTRLSIL.

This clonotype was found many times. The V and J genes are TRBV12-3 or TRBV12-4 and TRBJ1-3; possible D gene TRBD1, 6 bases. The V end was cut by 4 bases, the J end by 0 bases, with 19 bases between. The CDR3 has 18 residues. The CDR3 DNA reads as TGTGCCAGCAGTTACACCTTGGACAGCCTGAGCTCTGGAAACACCATATATTTT. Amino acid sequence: CASSYTLDSLSSGNTIYF.

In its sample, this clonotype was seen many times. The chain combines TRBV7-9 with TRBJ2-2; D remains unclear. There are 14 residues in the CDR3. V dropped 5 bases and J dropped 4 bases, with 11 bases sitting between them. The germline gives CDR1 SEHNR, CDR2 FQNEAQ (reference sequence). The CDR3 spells CASSPWRSTGELFF. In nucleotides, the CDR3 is TGTGCCAGCAGCCCTTGGCGGTCCACCGGGGAGCTGTTTTTT.

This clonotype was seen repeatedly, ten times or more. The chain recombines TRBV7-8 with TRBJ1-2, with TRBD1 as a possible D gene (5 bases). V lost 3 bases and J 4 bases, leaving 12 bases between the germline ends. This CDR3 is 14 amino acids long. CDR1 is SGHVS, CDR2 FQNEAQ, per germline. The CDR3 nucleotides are TGTGCCAGCAGCTTGTCCAGGGAAACCTATGGCTACACCTTC. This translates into CASSLSRETYGYTF. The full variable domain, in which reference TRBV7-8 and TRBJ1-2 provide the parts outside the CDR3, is GAGVSQSPRYKVAKRGQDVALRCDPISGHVSLFWYQQALGQGPEFLTYFQNEAQLDKSGLPSDRFFAERPEGSVSTLKIQRTQQEDSAVYLCASSLSRETYGYTFGSGTRLTVV.

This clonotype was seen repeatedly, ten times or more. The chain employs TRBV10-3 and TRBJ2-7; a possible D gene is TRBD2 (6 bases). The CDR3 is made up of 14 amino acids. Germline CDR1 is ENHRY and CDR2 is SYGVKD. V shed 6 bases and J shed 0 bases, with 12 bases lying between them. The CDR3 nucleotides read TGTGCCATCAGCCCGGACGGGAGCTCCTACGAGCAGTACTTC. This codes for CAISPDGSSYEQYF.

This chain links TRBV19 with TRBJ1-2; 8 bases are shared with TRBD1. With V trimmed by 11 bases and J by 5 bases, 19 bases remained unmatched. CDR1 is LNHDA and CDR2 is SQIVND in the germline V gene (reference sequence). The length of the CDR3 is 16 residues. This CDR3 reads CAASRAFSGTGYGYTF. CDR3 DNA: TGTGCCGCCTCCAGGGCCTTTTCCGGGACAGGTTATGGCTACACCTTC.

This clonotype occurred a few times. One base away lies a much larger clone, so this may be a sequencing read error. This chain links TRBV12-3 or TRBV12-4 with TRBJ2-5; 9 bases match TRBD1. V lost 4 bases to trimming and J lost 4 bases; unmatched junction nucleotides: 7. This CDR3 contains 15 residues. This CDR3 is CASSSRTGDLETQYF. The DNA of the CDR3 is TGTGCCAGCAGTTCCCGGACAGGGGATTTAGAGACCCAGTACTTC.

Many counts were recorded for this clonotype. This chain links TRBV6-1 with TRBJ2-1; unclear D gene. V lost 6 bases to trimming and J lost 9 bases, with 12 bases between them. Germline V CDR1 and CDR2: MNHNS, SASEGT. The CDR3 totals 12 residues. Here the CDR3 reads CASRGWLSEQFF. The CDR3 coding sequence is TGTGCCAGCAGGGGATGGCTCAGTGAGCAGTTCTTC.

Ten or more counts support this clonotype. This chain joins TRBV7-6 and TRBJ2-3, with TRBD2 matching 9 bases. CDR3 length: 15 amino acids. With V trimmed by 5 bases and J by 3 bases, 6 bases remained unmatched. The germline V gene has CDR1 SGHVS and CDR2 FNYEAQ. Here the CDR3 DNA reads TGTGCCAGCAGCGCCAGCGGGGGGAAGACAGATACGCAGTATTTT. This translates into CASSASGGKTDTQYF.

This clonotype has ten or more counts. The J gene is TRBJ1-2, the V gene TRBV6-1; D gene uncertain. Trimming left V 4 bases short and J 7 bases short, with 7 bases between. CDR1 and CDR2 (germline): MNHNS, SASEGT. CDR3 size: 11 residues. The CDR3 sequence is CASSVRRGYTF. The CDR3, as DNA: TGTGCCAGCAGTGTCCGTCGTGGCTACACCTTC.

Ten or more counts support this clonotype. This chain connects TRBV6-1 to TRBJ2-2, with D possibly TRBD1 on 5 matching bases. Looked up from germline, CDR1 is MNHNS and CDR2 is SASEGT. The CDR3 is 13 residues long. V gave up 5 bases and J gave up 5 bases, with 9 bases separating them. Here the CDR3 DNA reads TGTGCCAGCAGTAGGGCAGGGACCGGGGAGCTGTTTTTT. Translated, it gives CASSRAGTGELFF.

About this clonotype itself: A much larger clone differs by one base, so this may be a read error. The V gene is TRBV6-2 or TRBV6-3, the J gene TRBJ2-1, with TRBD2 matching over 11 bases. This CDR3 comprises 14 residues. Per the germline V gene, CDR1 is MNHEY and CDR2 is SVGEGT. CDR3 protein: CASVAGGPNNEQLF. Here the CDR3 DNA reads TGTGCCAGCGTAGCGGGAGGGCCCAACAATGAGCAGCTCTTC.

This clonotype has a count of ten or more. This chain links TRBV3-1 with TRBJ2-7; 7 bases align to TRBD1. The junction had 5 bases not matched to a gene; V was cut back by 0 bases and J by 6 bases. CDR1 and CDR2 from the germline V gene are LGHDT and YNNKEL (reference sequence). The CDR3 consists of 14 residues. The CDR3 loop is CASSQEETGSEQYF. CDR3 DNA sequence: TGTGCCAGCAGCCAAGAGGAGACAGGGTCCGAGCAGTACTTC.

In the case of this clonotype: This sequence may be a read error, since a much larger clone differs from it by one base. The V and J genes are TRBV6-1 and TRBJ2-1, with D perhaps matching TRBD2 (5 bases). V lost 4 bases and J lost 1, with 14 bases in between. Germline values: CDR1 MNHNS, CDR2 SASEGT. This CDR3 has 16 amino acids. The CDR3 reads CASSARLANSYNEQFF. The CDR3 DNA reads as TGTGCCAGCAGTGCGAGGCTAGCCAATTCCTACAATGAGCAGTTCTTC.

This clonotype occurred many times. The CDR3 region has the DNA TGTGCCAGCAGCCCCCAGACGTACCAAGAGACCCAGTACTTC. This gives the protein CASSPQTYQETQYF. The V and J genes are TRBV7-9 and TRBJ2-5, with unresolved D. Germline CDR1 SEHNR, CDR2 FQNEAQ (reference sequence). CDR3 size: 14 residues. V was clipped by 5 bases and J by 0 bases, with 10 bases between them.

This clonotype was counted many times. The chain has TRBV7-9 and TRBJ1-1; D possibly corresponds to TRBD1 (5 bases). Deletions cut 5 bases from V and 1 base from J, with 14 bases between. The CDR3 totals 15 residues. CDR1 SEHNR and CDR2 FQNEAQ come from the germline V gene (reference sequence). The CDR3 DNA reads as TGTGCCAGCAGCCCCACGGGGCGGAAGAACACTGAAGCTTTCTTT. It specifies CASSPTGRKNTEAFF.

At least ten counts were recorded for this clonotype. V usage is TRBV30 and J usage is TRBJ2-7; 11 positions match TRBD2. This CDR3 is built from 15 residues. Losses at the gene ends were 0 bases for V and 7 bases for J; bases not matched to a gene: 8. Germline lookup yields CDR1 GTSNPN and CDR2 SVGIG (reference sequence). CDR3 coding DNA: TGTGCCTGGAGTGTACTTGGGACTAGCGGCCGGGAGCAGTACTTC. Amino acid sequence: CAWSVLGTSGREQYF.

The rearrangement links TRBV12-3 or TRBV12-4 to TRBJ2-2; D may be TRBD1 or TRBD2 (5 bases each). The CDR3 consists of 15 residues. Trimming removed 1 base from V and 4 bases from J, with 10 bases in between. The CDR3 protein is CASSLVGAGTGELFF. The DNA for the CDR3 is TGTGCCAGCAGTTTAGTAGGGGCGGGCACCGGGGAGCTGTTTTTT.

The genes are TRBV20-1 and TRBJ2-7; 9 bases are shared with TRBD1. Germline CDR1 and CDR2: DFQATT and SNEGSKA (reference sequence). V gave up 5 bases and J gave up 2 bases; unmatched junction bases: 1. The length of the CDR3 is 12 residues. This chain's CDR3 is CSAGTGTYEQYF. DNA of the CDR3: TGCAGTGCTGGGACAGGGACCTACGAGCAGTACTTC.

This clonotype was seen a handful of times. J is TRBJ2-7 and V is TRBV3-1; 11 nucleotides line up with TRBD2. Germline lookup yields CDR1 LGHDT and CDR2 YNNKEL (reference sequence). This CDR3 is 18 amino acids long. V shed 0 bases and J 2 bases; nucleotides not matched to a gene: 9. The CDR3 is CASSQDRTSGYTPYEQYF. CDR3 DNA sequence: TGTGCCAGCAGCCAAGATAGGACTAGCGGGTATACTCCCTACGAGCAGTACTTC.

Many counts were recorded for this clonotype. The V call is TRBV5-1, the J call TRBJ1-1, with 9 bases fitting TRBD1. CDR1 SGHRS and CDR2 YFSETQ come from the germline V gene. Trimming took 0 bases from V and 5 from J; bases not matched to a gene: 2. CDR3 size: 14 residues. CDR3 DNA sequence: TGCGCCAGCAGCTTGGGACAGGGGGGAACTGAAGCTTTCTTT. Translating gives CASSLGQGGTEAFF.

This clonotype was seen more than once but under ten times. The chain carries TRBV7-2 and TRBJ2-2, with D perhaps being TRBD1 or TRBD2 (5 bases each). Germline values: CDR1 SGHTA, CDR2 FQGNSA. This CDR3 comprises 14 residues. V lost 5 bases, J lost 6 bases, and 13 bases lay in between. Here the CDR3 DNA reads TGTGCCAGCAGCCCCGGGACCGGGGCCGGGGAGCTGTTTTTT. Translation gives CASSPGTGAGELFF.

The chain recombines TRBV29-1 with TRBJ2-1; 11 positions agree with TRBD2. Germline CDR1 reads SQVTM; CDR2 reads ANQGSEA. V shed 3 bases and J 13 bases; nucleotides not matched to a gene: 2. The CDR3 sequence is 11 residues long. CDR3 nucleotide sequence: TGCAGCGTTGATACTAGCGGGAGTCAGTTCTTC. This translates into CSVDTSGSQFF.